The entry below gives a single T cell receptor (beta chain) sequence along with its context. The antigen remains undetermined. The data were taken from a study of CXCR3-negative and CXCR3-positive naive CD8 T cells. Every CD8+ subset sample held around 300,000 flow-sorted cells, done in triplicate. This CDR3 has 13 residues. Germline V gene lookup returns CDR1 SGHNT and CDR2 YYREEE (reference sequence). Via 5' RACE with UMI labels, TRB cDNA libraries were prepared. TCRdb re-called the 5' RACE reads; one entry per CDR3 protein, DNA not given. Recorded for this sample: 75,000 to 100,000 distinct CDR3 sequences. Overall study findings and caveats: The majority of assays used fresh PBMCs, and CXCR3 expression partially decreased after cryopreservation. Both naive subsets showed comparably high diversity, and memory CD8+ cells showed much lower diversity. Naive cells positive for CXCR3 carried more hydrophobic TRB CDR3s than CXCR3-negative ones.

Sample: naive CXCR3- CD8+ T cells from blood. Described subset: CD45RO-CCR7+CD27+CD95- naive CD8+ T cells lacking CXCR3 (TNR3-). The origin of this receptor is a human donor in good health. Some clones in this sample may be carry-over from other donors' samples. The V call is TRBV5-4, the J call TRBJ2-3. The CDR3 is CASTSGATDTQYF.